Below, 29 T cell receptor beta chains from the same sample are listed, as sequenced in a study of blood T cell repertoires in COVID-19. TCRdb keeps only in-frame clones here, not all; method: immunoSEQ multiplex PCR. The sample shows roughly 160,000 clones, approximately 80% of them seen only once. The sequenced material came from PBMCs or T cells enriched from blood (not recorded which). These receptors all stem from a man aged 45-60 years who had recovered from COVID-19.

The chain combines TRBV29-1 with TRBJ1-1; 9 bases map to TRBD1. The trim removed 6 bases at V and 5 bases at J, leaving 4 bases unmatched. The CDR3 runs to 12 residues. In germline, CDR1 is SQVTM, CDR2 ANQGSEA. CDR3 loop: CSVRTGVTEAFF. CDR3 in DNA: TGCAGCGTCCGGACAGGGGTGACTGAAGCTTTCTTT. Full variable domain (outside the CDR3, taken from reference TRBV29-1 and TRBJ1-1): SAVISQKPSRDICQRGTSLTIQCQVDSQVTMMFWYRQQPGQSLTLIATANQGSEATYESGFVIDKFPISRPNLTFSTLTVSNMSPEDSSIYLCSVRTGVTEAFFGQGTRLTVV.

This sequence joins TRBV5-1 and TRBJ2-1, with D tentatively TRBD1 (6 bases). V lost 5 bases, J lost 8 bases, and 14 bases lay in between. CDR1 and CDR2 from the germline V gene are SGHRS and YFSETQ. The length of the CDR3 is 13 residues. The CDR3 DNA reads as TGCGCCAGCAGTTCGTCAGGGGCCGATGAGCAGTTCTTC. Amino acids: CASSSSGADEQFF.

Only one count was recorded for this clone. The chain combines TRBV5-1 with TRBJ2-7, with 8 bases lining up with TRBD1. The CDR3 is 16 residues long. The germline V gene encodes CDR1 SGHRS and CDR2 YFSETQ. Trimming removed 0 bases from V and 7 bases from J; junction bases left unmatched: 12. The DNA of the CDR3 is TGCGCCAGCAGCTTGGAGTTCGGTAACAGGGGGGATGAGCAGTACTTC. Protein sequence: CASSLEFGNRGDEQYF.

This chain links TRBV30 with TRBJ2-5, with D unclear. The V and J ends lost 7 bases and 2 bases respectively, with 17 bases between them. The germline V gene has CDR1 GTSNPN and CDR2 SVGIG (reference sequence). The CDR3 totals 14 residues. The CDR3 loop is CAFTPPSEQETQYF. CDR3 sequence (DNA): TGTGCCTTCACCCCGCCCTCAGAACAAGAGACCCAGTACTTC.

The CDR3 DNA sequence: TGTGCCAGCAGTTACCGACAGGGACGGAATGAAAAACTGTTTTTT. Translating gives CASSYRQGRNEKLFF. The chain has TRBV6-5 and TRBJ1-4; 7 positions match TRBD1. With 2 bases clipped from V and 5 bases from J, the junction kept 5 bases outside the gene matches. CDR3 length: 15 residues. CDR1 is MNHEY and CDR2 is SVGAGI in the germline V gene.

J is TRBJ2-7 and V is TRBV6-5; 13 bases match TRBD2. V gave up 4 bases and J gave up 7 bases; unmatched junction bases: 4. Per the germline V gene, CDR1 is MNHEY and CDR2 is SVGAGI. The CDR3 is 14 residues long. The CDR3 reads CASSSGLAGEEQYF. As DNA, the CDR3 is TGTGCCAGCAGTTCCGGACTAGCGGGAGAAGAGCAGTACTTC.

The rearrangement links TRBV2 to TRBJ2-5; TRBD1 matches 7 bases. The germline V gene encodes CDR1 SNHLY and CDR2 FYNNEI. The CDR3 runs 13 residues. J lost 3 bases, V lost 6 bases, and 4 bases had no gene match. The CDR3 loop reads CASSGTEKETQYF. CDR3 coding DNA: TGTGCCAGCAGCGGGACAGAGAAAGAGACCCAGTACTTC.

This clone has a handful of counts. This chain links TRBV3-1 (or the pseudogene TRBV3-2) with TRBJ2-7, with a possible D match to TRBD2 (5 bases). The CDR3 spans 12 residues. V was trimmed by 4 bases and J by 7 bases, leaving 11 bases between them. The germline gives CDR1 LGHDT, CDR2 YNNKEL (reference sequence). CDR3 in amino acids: CASSLRTGEQYF. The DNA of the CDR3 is TGTGCCAGCAGCCTCAGGACGGGAGAGCAGTACTTC.

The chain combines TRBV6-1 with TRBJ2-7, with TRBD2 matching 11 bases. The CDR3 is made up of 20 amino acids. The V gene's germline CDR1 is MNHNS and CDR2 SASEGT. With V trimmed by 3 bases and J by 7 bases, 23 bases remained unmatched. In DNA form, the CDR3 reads TGTGCCAGCAGTGACAAAACTAGCGGGAGAGGTCTCGAAGGTTTTGGTGAGCAGTACTTC. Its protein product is CASSDKTSGRGLEGFGEQYF.

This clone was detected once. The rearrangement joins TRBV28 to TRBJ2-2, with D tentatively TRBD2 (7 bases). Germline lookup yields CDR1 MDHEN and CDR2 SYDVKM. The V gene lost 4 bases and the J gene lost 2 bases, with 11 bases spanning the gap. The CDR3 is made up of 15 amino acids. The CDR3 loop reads CASSWGGINTGELFF. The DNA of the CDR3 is TGTGCCAGCAGTTGGGGGGGCATTAACACCGGGGAGCTGTTTTTT. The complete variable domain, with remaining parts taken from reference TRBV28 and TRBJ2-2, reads DVKVTQSSRYLVKRTGEKVFLECVQDMDHENMFWYRQDPGLGLRLIYFSYDVKMKEKGDIPEGYSVSREKKERFSLILESASTNQTSMYLCASSWGGINTGELFFGEGSRLTVL.

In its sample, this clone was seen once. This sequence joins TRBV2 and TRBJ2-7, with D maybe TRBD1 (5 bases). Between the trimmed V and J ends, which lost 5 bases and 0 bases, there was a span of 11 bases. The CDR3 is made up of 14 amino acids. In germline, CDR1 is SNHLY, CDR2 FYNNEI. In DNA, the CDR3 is TGTGCCAGCAGTCCCTCTCAGGGCTCCTACGAGCAGTACTTC. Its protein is CASSPSQGSYEQYF.

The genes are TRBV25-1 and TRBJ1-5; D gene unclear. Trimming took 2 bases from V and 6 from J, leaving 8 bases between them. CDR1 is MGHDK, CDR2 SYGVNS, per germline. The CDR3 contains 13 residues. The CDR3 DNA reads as TGTGCCAGCAGTGAAAGCTCCGGTCAGCCCCAGCATTTT. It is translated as CASSESSGQPQHF.

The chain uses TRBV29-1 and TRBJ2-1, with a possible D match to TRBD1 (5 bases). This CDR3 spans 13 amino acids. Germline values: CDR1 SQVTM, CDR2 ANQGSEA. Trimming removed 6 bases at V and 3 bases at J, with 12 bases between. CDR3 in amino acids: CSVQSDSYNEQFF. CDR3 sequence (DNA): TGCAGCGTACAGTCTGACAGCTACAATGAGCAGTTCTTC.

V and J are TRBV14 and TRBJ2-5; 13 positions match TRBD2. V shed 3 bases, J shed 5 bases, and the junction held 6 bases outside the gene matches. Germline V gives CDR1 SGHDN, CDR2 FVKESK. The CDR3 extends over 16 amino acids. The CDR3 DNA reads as TGTGCCAGCAGCCATAACGGACTAGCGGGAGTGGAGACCCAGTACTTC. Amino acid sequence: CASSHNGLAGVETQYF. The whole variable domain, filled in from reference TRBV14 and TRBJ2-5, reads EAGVTQFPSHSVIEKGQTVTLRCDPISGHDNLYWYRRVMGKEIKFLLHFVKESKQDESGMPNNRFLAERTGGTYSTLKVQPAELEDSGVYFCASSHNGLAGVETQYFGPGTRLLVL.

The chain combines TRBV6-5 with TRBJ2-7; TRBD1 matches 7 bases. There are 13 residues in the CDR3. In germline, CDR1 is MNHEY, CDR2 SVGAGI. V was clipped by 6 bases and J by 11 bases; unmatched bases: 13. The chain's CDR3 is CASRPPGQRGEYF. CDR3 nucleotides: TGTGCCAGCAGACCACCGGGACAGCGAGGGGAGTACTTC.

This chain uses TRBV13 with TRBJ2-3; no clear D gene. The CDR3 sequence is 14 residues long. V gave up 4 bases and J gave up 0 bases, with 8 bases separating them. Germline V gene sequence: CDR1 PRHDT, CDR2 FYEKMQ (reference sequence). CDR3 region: CASSSTSSTDTQYF. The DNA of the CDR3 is TGTGCCAGCAGCTCCACAAGTAGCACAGATACGCAGTATTTT. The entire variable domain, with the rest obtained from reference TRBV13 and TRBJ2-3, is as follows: AAGVIQSPRHLIKEKRETATLKCYPIPRHDTVYWYQQGPGQDPQFLISFYEKMQSDKGSIPDRFSAQQFSDYHSELNMSSLELGDSALYFCASSSTSSTDTQYFGPGTRLTVL.

CDR3 amino acids: CASSWTAGGVETQYF. The CDR3 nucleotides are TGTGCCAGCAGCTGGACGGCGGGGGGGGTTGAGACCCAGTACTTC. The chain joins TRBV5-4 to TRBJ2-5; 9 nucleotides agree with TRBD2. Germline V gene sequence: CDR1 SGHNT, CDR2 YYREEE (reference sequence). V lost 3 bases and J lost 5; bases outside the gene matches: 8. CDR3 length: 15 amino acids.

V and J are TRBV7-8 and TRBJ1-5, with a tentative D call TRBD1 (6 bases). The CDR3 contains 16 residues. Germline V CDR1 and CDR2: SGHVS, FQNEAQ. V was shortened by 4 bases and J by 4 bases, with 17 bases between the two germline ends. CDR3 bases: TGTGCCAGCAGCTCCGGGGGGGGGCCCCGGAATCAGCCCCAGCATTTT. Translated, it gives CASSSGGGPRNQPQHF.

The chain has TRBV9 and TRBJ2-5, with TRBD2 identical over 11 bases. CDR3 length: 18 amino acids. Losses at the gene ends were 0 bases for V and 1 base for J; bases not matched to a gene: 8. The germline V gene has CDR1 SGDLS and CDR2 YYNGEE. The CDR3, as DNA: TGTGCCAGCAGCGTAGGGGGCCTAGCGGGAGGATCCCAAGAGACCCAGTACTTC. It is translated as CASSVGGLAGGSQETQYF.

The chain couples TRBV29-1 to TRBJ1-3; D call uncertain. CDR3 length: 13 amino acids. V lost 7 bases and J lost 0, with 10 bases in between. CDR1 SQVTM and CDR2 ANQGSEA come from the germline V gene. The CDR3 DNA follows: TGCAGCGCTAATGGCCTCTCTGGAAACACCATATATTTT. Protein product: CSANGLSGNTIYF.

The CDR3, as DNA: TGTGCCAGCAGCGTCCGGGACAGGGGGGACTATGGCTACACCTTC. Amino acid sequence: CASSVRDRGDYGYTF. The chain couples TRBV9 to TRBJ1-2; TRBD1 matches 11 bases. Germline trimming cut 2 bases from V and 3 bases from J; bases unmatched to any gene: 3. Germline CDR1 and CDR2: SGDLS and YYNGEE. The CDR3 has 15 amino acids. Supplemented by reference TRBV9 and TRBJ1-2, the full variable domain reads DSGVTQTPKHLITATGQRVTLRCSPRSGDLSVYWYQQSLDQGLQFLIQYYNGEERAKGNILERFSAQQFPDLHSELNLSSLELGDSALYFCASSVRDRGDYGYTFGSGTRLTVV.

The chain's CDR3 is CASSGRDGNQPQHF. The CDR3, as DNA: TGTGCCAGCTCCGGCCGGGATGGCAATCAGCCCCAGCATTTT. The gene calls are TRBV6-5 and TRBJ1-5; no clear D gene. Per the germline V gene, CDR1 is MNHEY and CDR2 is SVGAGI. The ends were cut back, 8 bases at V and 2 bases at J, with 13 bases in the middle. This CDR3 spans 14 amino acids.

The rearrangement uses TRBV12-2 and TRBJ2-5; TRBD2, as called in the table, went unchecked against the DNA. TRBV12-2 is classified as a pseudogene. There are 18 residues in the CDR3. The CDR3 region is CASRSEGGRRTSKETQYF. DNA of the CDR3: TGTGCAAGTCGCTCCGAAGGAGGGAGGAGGACCTCTAAAGAGACCCAGTACTTC.

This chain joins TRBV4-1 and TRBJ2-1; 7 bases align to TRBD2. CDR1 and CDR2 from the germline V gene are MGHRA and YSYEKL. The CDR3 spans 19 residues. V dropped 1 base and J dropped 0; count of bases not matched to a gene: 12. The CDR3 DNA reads TGCGCCAGCAGCCAAGTCTTCGTGGCGGGAGTAACCTCCTACAATGAGCAGTTCTTC. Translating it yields CASSQVFVAGVTSYNEQFF.

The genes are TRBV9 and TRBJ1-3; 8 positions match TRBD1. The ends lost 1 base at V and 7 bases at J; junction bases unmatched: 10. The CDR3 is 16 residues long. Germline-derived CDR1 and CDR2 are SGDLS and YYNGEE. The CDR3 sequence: CASSVTRTGRDNTIYF. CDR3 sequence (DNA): TGTGCCAGCAGCGTAACCCGGACAGGGAGGGACAACACCATATATTTT.

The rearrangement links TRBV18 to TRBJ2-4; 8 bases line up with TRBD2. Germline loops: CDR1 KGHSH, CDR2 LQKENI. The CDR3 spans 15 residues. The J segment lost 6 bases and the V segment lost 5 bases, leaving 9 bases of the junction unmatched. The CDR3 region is CASSTYTSGGNIQYF. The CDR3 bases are TGTGCCAGCTCAACCTATACTAGCGGCGGAAACATTCAGTACTTC. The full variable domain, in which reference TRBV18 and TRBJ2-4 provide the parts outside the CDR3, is NAGVMQNPRHLVRRRGQEARLRCSPMKGHSHVYWYRQLPEEGLKFMVYLQKENIIDESGMPKERFSAEFPKEGPSILRIQQVVRGDSAAYFCASSTYTSGGNIQYFGAGTRLSVL.

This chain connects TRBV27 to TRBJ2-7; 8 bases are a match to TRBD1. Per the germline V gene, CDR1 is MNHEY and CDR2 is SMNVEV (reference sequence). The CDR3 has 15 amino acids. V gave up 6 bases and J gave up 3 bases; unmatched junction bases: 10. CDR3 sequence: CASRQNRGSFYEQYF. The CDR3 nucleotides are TGTGCCAGCAGGCAGAACAGGGGGTCTTTCTACGAGCAGTACTTC.

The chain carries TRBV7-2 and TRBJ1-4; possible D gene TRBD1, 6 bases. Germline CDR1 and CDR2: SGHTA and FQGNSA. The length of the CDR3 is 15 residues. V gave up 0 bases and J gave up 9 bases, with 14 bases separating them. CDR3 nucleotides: TGTGCCAGCAGCTTAGCGTGGGGGCGTGCGCAAAAACTGTTTTTT. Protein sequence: CASSLAWGRAQKLFF.

The CDR3 DNA reads as TGTGCCAGCAGCCCTCGCGGAGATTACACCGGGGAGCTGTTTTTT. This sequence encodes CASSPRGDYTGELFF. This rearrangement joins TRBV9 to TRBJ2-2; D ambiguous. Germline V CDR1 and CDR2: SGDLS, YYNGEE. Between the trimmed V and J ends, which lost 4 bases and 3 bases, there was a span of 13 bases. The length of the CDR3 is 15 residues.